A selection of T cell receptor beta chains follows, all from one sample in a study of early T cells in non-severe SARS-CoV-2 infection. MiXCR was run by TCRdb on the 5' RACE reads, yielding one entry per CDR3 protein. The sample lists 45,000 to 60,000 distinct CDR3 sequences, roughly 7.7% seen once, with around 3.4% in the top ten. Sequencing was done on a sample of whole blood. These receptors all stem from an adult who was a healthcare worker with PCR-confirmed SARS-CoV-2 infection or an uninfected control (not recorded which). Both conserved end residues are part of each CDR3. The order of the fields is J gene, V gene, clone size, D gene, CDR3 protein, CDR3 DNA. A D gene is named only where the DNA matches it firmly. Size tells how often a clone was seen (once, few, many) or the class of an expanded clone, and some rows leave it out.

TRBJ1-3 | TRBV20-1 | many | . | CSARDPGPGNTIYF | TGCAGTGCTAGAGACCCCGGGCCCGGAAACACCATATATTTT
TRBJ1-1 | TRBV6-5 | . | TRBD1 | CASTPSTGGGAFF | TGTGCCAGCACCCCGTCGACAGGGGGGGGAGCTTTCTTT
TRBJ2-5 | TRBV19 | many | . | CASSRDEGTASTQYF | TGTGCCAGTAGTCGCGACGAGGGGACTGCTTCGACCCAGTACTTC
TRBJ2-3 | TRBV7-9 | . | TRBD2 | CASSPPGLAGADTQYF | TGTGCCAGCAGCCCACCGGGACTAGCGGGAGCAGATACGCAGTATTTT
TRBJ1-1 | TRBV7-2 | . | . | CASSLQAFF | TGTGCCAGCAGCTTACAGGCTTTCTTT
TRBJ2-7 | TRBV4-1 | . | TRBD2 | CASSQNSGTSGGGIYEQYF | TGCGCCAGCAGCCAAAACTCCGGGACTAGCGGAGGAGGGATCTACGAGCAGTACTTC
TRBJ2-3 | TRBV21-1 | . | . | CASSTDREEDTQYF | TGTGCCAGCAGCACCGACAGGGAAGAAGATACGCAGTATTTT
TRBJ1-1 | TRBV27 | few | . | CASSLERHTEAFF | TGTGCCAGCAGTTTAGAACGGCACACTGAAGCTTTCTTT
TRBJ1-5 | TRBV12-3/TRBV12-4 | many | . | CASTPSGASNQPQHF | TGTGCCAGCACCCCGTCGGGGGCGAGCAATCAGCCCCAGCATTTT
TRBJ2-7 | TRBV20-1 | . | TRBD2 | CSAAGEVYEQYF | TGCAGTGCAGCGGGAGAGGTCTACGAGCAGTACTTC
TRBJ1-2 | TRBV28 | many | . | CASSYHSYGYTF | TGTGCCAGCAGTTACCACAGCTATGGCTACACCTTC
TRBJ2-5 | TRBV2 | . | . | CASRARGDGRQTQYF | TGTGCCAGCAGGGCTCGTGGGGACGGGCGGCAGACCCAGTACTTC
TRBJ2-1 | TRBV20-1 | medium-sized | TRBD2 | CSARILITSGPERSYNEQFF | TGCAGTGCTCGTATCCTGATTACTAGCGGCCCTGAGCGGTCCTACAATGAGCAGTTCTTC
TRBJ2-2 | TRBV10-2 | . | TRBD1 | CASSNRDRGIGELFF | TGCGCCAGCAGCAACCGGGACAGGGGGATCGGGGAGCTGTTTTTT
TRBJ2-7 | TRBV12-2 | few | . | CASRLAGDKPGYEQYF | TGTGCAAGTCGCTTAGCAGGGGACAAGCCGGGCTACGAGCAGTACTTC
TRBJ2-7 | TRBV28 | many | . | CASSLYGRAYEQYF | TGTGCCAGCAGTTTGTATGGCAGGGCCTACGAGCAGTACTTC
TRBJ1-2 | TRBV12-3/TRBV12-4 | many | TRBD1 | CASSLYEGAASGYTF | TGTGCCAGCAGTTTATATGAGGGGGCGGCCTCTGGCTACACCTTC
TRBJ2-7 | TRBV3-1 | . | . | CASSQSSGSYEQYF | TGTGCCAGCAGCCAAAGTAGCGGCTCCTACGAGCAGTACTTC
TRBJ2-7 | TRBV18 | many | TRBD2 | CASSQGLAGDYEQYF | TGTGCCAGCTCGCAGGGACTAGCGGGAGACTACGAGCAGTACTTC
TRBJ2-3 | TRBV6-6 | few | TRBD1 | CASSGQVGTDTQYF | TGTGCCAGCAGCGGACAGGTTGGCACAGATACGCAGTATTTT
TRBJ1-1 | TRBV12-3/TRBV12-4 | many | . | CASSFSGSLSEAFF | TGTGCCAGCAGTTTTTCCGGGTCACTATCCGAAGCTTTCTTT
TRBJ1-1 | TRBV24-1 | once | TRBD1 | CATSDSGTGKNTEAFF | TGTGCCACCAGTGACTCCGGGACAGGGAAGAACACTGAAGCTTTCTTT
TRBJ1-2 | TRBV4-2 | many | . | CASSQAPRQGYGYTF | TGTGCCAGCAGCCAAGCCCCCCGGCAGGGCTATGGCTACACCTTC
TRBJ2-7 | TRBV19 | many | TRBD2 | CASSSASGSREQYF | TGTGCCAGTAGTTCGGCTAGCGGGAGCCGGGAGCAGTACTTC
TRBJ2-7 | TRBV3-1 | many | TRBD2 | CASSHRGLAVYEQYF | TGTGCCAGCAGCCATCGAGGACTAGCGGTCTACGAGCAGTACTTC
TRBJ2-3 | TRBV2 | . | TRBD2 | CASRIGTSGRFSTDTQYF | TGTGCCAGCAGGATCGGGACTAGCGGGAGATTTAGCACAGATACGCAGTATTTT
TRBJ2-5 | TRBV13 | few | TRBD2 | CASSSLAGGSGETQYF | TGTGCCAGCAGCTCCCTAGCGGGAGGGTCGGGGGAGACCCAGTACTTC
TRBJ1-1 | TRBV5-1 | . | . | CASSLEGATEAFF | TGCGCCAGCAGCTTGGAAGGAGCCACTGAAGCTTTCTTT
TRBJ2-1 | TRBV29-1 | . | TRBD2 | CSVEVAGGVFF | TGCAGCGTCGAGGTGGCGGGGGGAGTGTTCTTC
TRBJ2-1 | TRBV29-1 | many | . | CSVVEVYNEQFF | TGCAGCGTTGTGGAGGTCTACAATGAGCAGTTCTTC
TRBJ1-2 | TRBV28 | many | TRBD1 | CASSTWTGGSGYTF | TGTGCCAGCAGCACCTGGACAGGTGGAAGTGGCTACACCTTC
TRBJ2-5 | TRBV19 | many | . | CASSGLQETQYF | TGTGCCAGTAGCGGCCTCCAAGAGACCCAGTACTTC
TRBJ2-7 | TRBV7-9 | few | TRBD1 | CASSSQGEYEQYF | TGTGCCAGCAGCTCCCAGGGGGAGTACGAGCAGTACTTC
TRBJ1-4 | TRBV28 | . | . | CASSLLDSSAREKLFF | TGTGCCAGCAGTTTGTTGGACAGCTCGGCGAGGGAAAAACTGTTTTTT
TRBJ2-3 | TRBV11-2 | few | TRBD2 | CASSSISGPLTRTDTQYF | TGTGCCAGCAGTTCCATTAGCGGGCCCCTCACCCGCACAGATACGCAGTATTTT
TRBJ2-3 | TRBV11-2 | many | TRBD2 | CASSLAGTTTDTQYF | TGTGCCAGCAGCTTGGCCGGGACTACCACAGATACGCAGTATTTT
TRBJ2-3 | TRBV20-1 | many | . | CSADRAPDTQYF | TGCAGTGCTGATCGGGCCCCAGATACGCAGTATTTT
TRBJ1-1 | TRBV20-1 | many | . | CSAYKQMNTEAFF | TGCAGTGCTTATAAGCAAATGAACACTGAAGCTTTCTTT
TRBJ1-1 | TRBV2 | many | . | CASSGEFETEAFF | TGTGCCAGCAGTGGGGAGTTCGAAACTGAAGCTTTCTTT
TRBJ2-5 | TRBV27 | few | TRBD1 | CASSRHDRVAVETQYF | TGTGCCAGCAGTCGGCACGACAGGGTGGCGGTTGAGACCCAGTACTTC
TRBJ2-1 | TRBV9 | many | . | CASSVLSMGPRSSYNEQFF | TGTGCCAGCAGCGTACTTTCCATGGGACCGAGGAGCTCCTACAATGAGCAGTTCTTC
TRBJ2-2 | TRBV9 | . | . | CASRPGPNTGELFF | TGTGCCAGCAGGCCGGGGCCGAACACCGGGGAGCTGTTTTTT
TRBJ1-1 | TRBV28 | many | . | CASSLRGAGTEAFF | TGTGCCAGCAGTTTACGGGGGGCCGGCACTGAAGCTTTCTTT
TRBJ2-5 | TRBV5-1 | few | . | CASSLLGTDQETQYF | TGCGCCAGCAGCTTGCTAGGGACTGATCAAGAGACCCAGTACTTC
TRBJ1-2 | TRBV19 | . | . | CASNPEGYGYTF | TGTGCCAGTAACCCCGAGGGGTATGGCTACACCTTC
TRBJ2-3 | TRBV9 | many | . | CASSGPGELGTDTQYF | TGTGCCAGCAGCGGCCCGGGAGAGCTAGGCACAGATACGCAGTATTTT
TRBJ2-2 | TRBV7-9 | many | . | CASSLVGRANTGELFF | TGTGCCAGCAGCTTAGTTGGGCGTGCGAACACCGGGGAGCTGTTTTTT
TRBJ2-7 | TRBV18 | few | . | CASSPPGTPYEQYF | TGTGCCAGCTCACCACCAGGGACACCCTACGAGCAGTACTTC
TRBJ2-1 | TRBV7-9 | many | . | CASSLDDGHSEQFF | TGTGCCAGCAGCTTGGATGACGGCCATAGTGAGCAGTTCTTC
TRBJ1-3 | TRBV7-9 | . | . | CASSLSKLQIYSGNTIYF | TGTGCCAGCAGCTTAAGTAAGCTGCAGATTTACTCTGGAAACACCATATATTTT
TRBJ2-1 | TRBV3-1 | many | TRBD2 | CASSQETSGYNEQFF | TGTGCCAGCAGCCAAGAGACTAGCGGATACAATGAGCAGTTCTTC